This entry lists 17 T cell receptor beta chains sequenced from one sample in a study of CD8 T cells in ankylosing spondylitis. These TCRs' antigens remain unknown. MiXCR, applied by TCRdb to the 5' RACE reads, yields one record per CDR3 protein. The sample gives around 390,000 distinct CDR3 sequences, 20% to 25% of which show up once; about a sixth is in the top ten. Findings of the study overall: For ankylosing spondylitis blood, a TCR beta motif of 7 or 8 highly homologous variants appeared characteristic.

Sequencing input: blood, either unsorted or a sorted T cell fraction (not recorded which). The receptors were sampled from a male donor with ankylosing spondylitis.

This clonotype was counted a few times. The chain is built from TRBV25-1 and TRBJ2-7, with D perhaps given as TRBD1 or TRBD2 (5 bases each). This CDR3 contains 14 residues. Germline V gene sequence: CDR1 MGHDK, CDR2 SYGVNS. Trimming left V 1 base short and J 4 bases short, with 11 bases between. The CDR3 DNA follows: TGTGCCAGCAGTGAATTTGGGGACGGATACGAGCAGTACTTC. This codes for CASSEFGDGYEQYF.

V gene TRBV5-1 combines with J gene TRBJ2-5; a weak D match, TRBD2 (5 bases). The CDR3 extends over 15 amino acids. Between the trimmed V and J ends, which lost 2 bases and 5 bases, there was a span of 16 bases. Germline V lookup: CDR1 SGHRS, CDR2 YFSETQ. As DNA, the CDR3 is TGCGCCAGCAGCTTTTCGATGACCGGCGGGGAGACCCAGTACTTC. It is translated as CASSFSMTGGETQYF.

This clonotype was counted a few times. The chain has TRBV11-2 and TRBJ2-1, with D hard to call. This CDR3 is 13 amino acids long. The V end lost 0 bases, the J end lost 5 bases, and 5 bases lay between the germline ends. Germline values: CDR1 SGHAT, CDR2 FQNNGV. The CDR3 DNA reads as TGTGCCAGCAGCTTAGAACCCAACAATGAGCAGTTCTTC. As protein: CASSLEPNNEQFF.

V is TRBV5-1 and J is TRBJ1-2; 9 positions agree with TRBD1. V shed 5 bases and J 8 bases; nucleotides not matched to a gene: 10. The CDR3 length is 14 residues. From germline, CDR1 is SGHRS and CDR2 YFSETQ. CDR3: CASRPGTGIGGYTF. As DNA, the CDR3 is TGCGCCAGCAGACCCGGGACAGGGATTGGCGGCTACACCTTC. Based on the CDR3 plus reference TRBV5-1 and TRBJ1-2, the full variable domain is KAGVTQTPRYLIKTRGQQVTLSCSPISGHRSVSWYQQTPGQGLQFLFEYFSETQRNKGNFPGRFSGRQFSNSRSEMNVSTLELGDSALYLCASRPGTGIGGYTFGSGTRLTVV.

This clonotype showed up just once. DNA for the CDR3: TGTGCCAGCAGTTACTCGACAGGGACGGAGCAGTACTTC. Encoded protein: CASSYSTGTEQYF. The chain couples TRBV6-5 to TRBJ2-7, with 7 bases fitting TRBD1. The V segment lost 0 bases and the J segment 7 bases; nucleotides outside the gene matches: 3. Germline CDR1 is MNHEY and CDR2 is SVGAGI. There are 13 residues in the CDR3.

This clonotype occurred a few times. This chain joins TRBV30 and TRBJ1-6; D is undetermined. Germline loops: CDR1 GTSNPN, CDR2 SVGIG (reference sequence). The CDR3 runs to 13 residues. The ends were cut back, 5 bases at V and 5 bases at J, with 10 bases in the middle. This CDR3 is CAWGGLDNSPLHF. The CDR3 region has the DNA TGTGCCTGGGGAGGATTAGATAATTCACCCCTCCACTTT.

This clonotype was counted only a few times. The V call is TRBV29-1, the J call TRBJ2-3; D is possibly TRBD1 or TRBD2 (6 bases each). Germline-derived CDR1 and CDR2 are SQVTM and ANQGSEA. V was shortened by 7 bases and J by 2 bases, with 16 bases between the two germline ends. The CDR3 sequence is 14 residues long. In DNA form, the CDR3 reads TGCAGCGCTGACCTCTGGGGGGCCACAGATACGCAGTATTTT. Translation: CSADLWGATDTQYF.

CDR3 sequence reads: CASSQRGIGTGELFF. DNA of the CDR3: TGCGCCAGCAGCCAGCGGGGGATAGGGACCGGGGAGCTGTTTTTT. The chain recombines TRBV5-1 with TRBJ2-2, with 8 bases fitting TRBD2. V was clipped by 4 bases and J by 5 bases; unmatched bases: 7. Per the germline V gene, CDR1 is SGHRS and CDR2 is YFSETQ. The CDR3 is 15 amino acids.

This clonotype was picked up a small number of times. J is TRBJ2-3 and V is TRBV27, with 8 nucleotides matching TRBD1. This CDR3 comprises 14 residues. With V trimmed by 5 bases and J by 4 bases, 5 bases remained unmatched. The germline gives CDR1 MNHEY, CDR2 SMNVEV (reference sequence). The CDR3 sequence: CASSPDRGADTQYF. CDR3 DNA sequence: TGTGCCAGCAGTCCAGACAGGGGTGCAGATACGCAGTATTTT.

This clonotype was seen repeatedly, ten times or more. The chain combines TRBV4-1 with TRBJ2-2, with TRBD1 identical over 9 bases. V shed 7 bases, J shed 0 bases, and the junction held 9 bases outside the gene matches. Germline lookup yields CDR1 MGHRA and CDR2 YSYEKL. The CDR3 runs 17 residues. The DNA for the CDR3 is TGCGCCAGCATGGCTATGGGGACAGGGCCGAACACCGGGGAGCTGTTTTTT. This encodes CASMAMGTGPNTGELFF.

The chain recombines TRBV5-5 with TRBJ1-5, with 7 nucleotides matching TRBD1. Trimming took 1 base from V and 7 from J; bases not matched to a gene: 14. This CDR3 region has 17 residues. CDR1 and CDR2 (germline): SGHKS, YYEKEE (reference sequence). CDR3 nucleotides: TGTGCCAGCAGCTTGTTGTCTAACAGGGGCGCGGGGCAGCCCCAGCATTTT. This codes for CASSLLSNRGAGQPQHF.

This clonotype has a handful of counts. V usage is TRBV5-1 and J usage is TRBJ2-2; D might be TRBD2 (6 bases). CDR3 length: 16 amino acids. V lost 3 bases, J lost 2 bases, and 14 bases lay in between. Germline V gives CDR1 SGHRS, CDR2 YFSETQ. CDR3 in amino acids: CASSWEPGLNTGELFF. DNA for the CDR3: TGCGCCAGCAGCTGGGAACCGGGACTTAACACCGGGGAGCTGTTTTTT.

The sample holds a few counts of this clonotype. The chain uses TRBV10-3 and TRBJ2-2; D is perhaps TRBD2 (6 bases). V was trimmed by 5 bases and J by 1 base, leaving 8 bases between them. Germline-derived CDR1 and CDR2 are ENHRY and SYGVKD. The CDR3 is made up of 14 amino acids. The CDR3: CAISSSGNTGELFF. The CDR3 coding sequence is TGTGCCATCAGTAGTAGCGGGAACACCGGGGAGCTGTTTTTT.

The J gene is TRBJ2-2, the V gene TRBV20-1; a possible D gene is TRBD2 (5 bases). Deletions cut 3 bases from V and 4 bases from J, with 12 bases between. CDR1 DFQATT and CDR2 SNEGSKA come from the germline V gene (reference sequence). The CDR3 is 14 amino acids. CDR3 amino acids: CSARLGAFTGELFF. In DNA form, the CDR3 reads TGCAGTGCTAGGCTGGGAGCATTCACCGGGGAGCTGTTTTTT.

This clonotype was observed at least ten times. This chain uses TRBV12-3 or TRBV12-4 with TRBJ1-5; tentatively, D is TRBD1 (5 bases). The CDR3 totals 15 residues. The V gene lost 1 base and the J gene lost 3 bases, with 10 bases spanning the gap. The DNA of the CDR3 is TGTGCCAGCAGTTTAGGGGACTCATCCAATCAGCCCCAGCATTTT. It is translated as CASSLGDSSNQPQHF.

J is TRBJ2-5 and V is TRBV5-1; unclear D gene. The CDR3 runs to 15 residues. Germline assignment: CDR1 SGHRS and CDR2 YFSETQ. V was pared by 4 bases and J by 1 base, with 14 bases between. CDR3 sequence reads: CASSQSQGPQETQYF. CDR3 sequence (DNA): TGCGCCAGCAGCCAATCACAAGGGCCCCAAGAGACCCAGTACTTC.

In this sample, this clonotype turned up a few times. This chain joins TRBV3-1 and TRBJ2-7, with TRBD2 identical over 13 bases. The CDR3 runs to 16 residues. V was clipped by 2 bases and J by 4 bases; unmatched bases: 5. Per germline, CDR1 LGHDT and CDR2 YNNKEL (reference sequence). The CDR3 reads CASSQPRTSGSYEQYF. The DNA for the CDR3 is TGTGCCAGCAGCCAACCTCGGACTAGCGGGAGTTACGAGCAGTACTTC.